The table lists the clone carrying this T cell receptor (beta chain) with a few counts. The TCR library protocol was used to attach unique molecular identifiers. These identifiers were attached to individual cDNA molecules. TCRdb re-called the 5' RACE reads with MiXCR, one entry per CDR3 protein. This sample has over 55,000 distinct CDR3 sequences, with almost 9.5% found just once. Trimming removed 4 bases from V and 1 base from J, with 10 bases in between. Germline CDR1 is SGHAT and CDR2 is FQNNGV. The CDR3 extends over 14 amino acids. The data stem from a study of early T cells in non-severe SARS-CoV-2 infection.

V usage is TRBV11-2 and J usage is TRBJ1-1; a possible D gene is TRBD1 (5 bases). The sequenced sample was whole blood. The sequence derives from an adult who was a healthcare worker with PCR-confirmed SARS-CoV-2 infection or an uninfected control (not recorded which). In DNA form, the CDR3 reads TGTGCCAGCAGCTCAAGGGGAACGAACACTGAAGCTTTCTTT. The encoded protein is CASSSRGTNTEAFF.